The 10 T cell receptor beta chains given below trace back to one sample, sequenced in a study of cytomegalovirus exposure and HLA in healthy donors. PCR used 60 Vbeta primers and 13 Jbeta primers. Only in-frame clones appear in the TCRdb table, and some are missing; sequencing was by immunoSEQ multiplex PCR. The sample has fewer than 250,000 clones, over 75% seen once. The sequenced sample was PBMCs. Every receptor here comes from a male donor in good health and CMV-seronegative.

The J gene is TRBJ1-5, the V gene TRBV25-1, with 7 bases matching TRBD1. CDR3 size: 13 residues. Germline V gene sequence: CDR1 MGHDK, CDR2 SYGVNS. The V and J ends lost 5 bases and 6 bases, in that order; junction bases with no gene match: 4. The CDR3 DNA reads TGTGCCAGCAGTCGACAGGGCACTCAGCCCCAGCATTTT. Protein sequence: CASSRQGTQPQHF.

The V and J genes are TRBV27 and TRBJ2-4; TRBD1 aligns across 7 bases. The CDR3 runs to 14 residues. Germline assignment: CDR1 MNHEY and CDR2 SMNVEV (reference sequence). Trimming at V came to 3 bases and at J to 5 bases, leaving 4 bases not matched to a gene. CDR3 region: CASSFWDRQNIQYF. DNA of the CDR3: TGTGCCAGCAGTTTTTGGGACAGACAAAACATTCAGTACTTC.

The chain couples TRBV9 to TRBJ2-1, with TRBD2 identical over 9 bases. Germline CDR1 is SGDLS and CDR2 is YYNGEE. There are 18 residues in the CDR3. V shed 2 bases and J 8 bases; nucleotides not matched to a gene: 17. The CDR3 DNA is TGTGCCAGCAGCGTGAAAGCGGGGGGAGCCTGGGAGGTCGATGAGCAGTTCTTC. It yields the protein CASSVKAGGAWEVDEQFF.

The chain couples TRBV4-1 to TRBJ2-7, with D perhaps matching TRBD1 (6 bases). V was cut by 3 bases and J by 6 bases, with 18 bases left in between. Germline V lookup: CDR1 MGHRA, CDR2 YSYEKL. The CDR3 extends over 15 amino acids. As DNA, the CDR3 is TGCGCCAGCAGCCAGCCCAGGGGAGAAGGCTGCGAGCAGTACTTC. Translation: CASSQPRGEGCEQYF.

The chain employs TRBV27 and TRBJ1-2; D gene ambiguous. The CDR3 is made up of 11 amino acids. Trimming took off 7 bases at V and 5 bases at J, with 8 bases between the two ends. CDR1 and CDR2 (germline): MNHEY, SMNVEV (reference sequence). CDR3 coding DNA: TGTGCCAGCACCGGCGGGTATGGCTACACCTTC. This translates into CASTGGYGYTF.

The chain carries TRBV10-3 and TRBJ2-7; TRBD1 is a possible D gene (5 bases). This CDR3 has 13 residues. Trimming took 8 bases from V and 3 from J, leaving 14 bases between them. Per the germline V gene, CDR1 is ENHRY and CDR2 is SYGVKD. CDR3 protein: CAIQGDTFYEQYF. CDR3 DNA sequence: TGTGCCATCCAAGGGGATACCTTCTACGAGCAGTACTTC.

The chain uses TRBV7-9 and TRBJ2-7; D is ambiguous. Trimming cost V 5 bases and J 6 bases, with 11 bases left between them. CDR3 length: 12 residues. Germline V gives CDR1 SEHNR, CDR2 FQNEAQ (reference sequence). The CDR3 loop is CASSLLASEQYF. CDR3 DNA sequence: TGTGCCAGCAGCCTCTTGGCCAGCGAGCAGTACTTC. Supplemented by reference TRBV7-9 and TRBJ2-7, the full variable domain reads DTGVSQNPRHKITKRGQNVTFRCDPISEHNRLYWYRQTLGQGPEFLTYFQNEAQLEKSRLLSDRFSAERPKGSFSTLEIQRTEQGDSAMYLCASSLLASEQYFGPGTRLTVT.

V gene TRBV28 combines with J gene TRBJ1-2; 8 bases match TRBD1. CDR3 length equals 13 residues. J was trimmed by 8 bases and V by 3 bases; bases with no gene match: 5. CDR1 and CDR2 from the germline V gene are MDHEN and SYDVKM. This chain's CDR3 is CASSFRDRRGYTF. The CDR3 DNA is TGTGCCAGCAGTTTCCGGGACAGGAGGGGCTACACCTTC.

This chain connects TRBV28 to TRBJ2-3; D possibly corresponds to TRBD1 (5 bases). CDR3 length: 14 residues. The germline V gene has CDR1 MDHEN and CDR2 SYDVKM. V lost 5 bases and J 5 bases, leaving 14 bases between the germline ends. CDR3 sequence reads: CASSPYRRVDTQYF. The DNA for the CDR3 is TGTGCCAGCAGTCCCTATCGCAGGGTAGATACGCAGTATTTT.

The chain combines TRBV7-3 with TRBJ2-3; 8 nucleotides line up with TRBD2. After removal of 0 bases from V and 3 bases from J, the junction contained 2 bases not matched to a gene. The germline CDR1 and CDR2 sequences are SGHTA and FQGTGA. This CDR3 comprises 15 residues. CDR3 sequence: CASSLTGGATDTQYF. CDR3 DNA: TGTGCCAGCAGCTTAACCGGGGGGGCGACAGATACGCAGTATTTT.